Below, 24 T cell receptor beta chains from the same sample are listed, as sequenced in a study of blood T cell repertoires in COVID-19. TCRdb's copy holds only in-frame clones and misses some; the assay was immunoSEQ multiplex PCR. The sample lists under 80,000 clones; more than 90% were seen once. Sequenced material: peripheral blood. The receptors originated from a human donor in a cohort sampled during active COVID-19.

The V gene is TRBV23-1, the J gene TRBJ2-7, with D unclear. TRBV23-1 is reported as an ORF; its role is uncertain. CDR3 length: 15 residues. Trimming stripped 0 bases from V and 1 base from J, with 10 bases between. CDR3 DNA: TGCGCCAGCAGTCAATCGGGCCAGATTTCCTACGAGCAGTACTTC. Residues: CASSQSGQISYEQYF.

The chain carries TRBV19 and TRBJ2-1; 8 positions match TRBD2. This CDR3 has 13 amino acids. Germline V gives CDR1 LNHDA, CDR2 SQIVND (reference sequence). J lost 12 bases, V lost 6 bases, and 10 bases had no gene match. The CDR3 DNA follows: TGTGCCAGTAGGTCGGGGGGGCTCAGCGTGCAGTTCTTC. It is translated as CASRSGGLSVQFF.

J is TRBJ2-5 and V is TRBV7-2, with 11 bases aligning to TRBD2. Looked up from germline, CDR1 is SGHTA and CDR2 is FQGNSA. The CDR3 is made up of 17 amino acids. V was clipped by 5 bases and J by 5 bases; unmatched bases: 13. CDR3 residues: CASSNIVTSGGRETQYF. CDR3 bases: TGTGCCAGCAGCAACATCGTTACTAGCGGGGGTAGGGAGACCCAGTACTTC. The full variable domain, completed using reference TRBV7-2 and TRBJ2-5, is GAGVSQSPSNKVTEKGKDVELRCDPISGHTALYWYRQSLGQGLEFLIYFQGNSAPDKSGLPSDRFSAERTGGSVSTLTIQRTQQEDSAVYLCASSNIVTSGGRETQYFGPGTRLLVL.

The genes are TRBV7-2 and TRBJ2-3; TRBD1 agrees at 9 bases. V trimming: 3 bases; J trimming: 6 bases; junction bases outside the gene matches: 7. CDR1 is SGHTA and CDR2 is FQGNSA in the germline V gene. CDR3 size: 15 residues. The CDR3: CASSFTGTGRDTQYF. For the CDR3, the DNA is TGTGCCAGCAGCTTCACCGGGACAGGGAGGGATACGCAGTATTTT.

The chain uses TRBV20-1 and TRBJ2-2; D ambiguous. V was shortened by 3 bases and J by 2 bases, with 10 bases between the two germline ends. The V gene's germline CDR1 is DFQATT and CDR2 SNEGSKA (reference sequence). This CDR3 contains 14 residues. CDR3 region: CSASGTLNTGELFF. The CDR3 nucleotides are TGCAGTGCTAGTGGTACCCTAAACACCGGGGAGCTGTTTTTT.

The J gene is TRBJ1-2, the V gene TRBV3-1 (or the pseudogene TRBV3-2), with D unclear. Looked up from germline, CDR1 is LGHDT and CDR2 is YNNKEL (reference sequence). The CDR3 spans 14 residues. Trimming removed 3 bases at V and 0 bases at J, with 8 bases between. The CDR3 spells CASSHRNSNYGYTF. The CDR3 DNA reads as TGTGCCAGCAGCCATCGAAACTCTAACTATGGCTACACCTTC.

This sequence joins TRBV19 and TRBJ2-5; 9 positions match TRBD1. The CDR3 totals 15 residues. Unmatched junction bases numbered 8, after V lost 3 bases and J lost 6 bases. Germline assignment: CDR1 LNHDA and CDR2 SQIVND (reference sequence). The CDR3 is CASSIPYRGRKTQYF. CDR3 nucleotide sequence: TGTGCCAGTAGTATCCCCTACAGGGGGCGGAAGACCCAGTACTTC.

CDR3 DNA: TGTGCCAGCAGTGACAAGAGACAGGGGGCGCGTGTCTATGGCTACACCTTC. Protein product: CASSDKRQGARVYGYTF. The chain combines TRBV6-4 with TRBJ1-2, with TRBD1 matching over 10 bases. Per the germline V gene, CDR1 is MRHNA and CDR2 is SNTAGT. V gave up 2 bases and J gave up 4 bases; unmatched junction bases: 10. The CDR3 loop spans 17 amino acids.

The chain has TRBV5-4 and TRBJ1-6, with 8 bases aligning to TRBD1. Germline loops: CDR1 SGHNT, CDR2 YYREEE (reference sequence). With 2 bases clipped from V and 7 bases from J, the junction kept 2 bases outside the gene matches. This CDR3 contains 14 residues. CDR3: CASSLGQGNSPLHF. CDR3 coding DNA: TGTGCCAGCAGCTTAGGACAGGGAAATTCACCCCTCCACTTT.

V gene TRBV4-2 combines with J gene TRBJ2-7, with D unresolved. Germline V gives CDR1 LGHNA, CDR2 YNFKEQ. Trimming removed 1 base at V and 2 bases at J, with 12 bases between. The CDR3 is 15 amino acids. The CDR3 region is CASSQARDGAYEQYF. CDR3 coding DNA: TGTGCCAGCAGCCAAGCTCGAGACGGAGCCTACGAGCAGTACTTC.

The chain recombines TRBV6-2 or TRBV6-3 with TRBJ2-7; 7 nucleotides align to TRBD1. Germline CDR1 reads MNHEY; CDR2 reads SVGEGT. This CDR3 spans 14 amino acids. V was clipped by 5 bases and J by 4 bases; unmatched bases: 8. The CDR3 is CASSAAGTAYEQYF. The DNA of the CDR3 is TGTGCCAGCAGTGCCGCCGGGACAGCTTACGAGCAGTACTTC.

The chain couples TRBV6-2 or TRBV6-3 to TRBJ2-7, with 9 positions matching TRBD1. The length of the CDR3 is 15 residues. Germline CDR1 MNHEY, CDR2 SVGEGT. The J segment lost 5 bases and the V segment lost 2 bases, leaving 7 bases of the junction unmatched. CDR3 sequence reads: CASSYGTGLTDEQYF. CDR3 DNA sequence: TGTGCCAGCAGTTACGGGACAGGGCTTACCGACGAGCAGTACTTC.

The chain carries TRBV30 and TRBJ1-1; D perhaps matches TRBD1 (5 bases). CDR1 is GTSNPN and CDR2 is SVGIG in the germline V gene (reference sequence). Trimming took 0 bases from V and 5 from J, leaving 7 bases between them. This CDR3 has 12 residues. CDR3 coding DNA: TGTGCCTGGAGTGTGGGGGGAACTGAAGCTTTCTTT. It codes for CAWSVGGTEAFF.

This clone was picked up a small number of times. The chain has TRBV30 and TRBJ2-3; a weak D match, TRBD2 (6 bases). The V gene's germline CDR1 is GTSNPN and CDR2 SVGIG (reference sequence). V lost 4 bases, J lost 7 bases, and 9 bases lay in between. The CDR3 covers 11 residues. The CDR3, as DNA: TGTGCCTGGACGACTAGTTATACGCAGTATTTT. Residues: CAWTTSYTQYF.

This chain connects TRBV6-5 to TRBJ2-2, with 12 positions matching TRBD2. The V gene end was trimmed by 5 bases and the J gene end by 7 bases; junction bases not matched to a gene: 5. The CDR3 length is 15 residues. Germline CDR1 and CDR2: MNHEY and SVGAGI. For the CDR3, the DNA is TGTGCCAGCAGTACTAGCGGGGGGCGATTCGGGGAGCTGTTTTTT. Its protein product is CASSTSGGRFGELFF.

The chain uses TRBV12-3 or TRBV12-4 and TRBJ1-2; D gene uncertain. Trimming left V 6 bases short and J 2 bases short, with 10 bases between. CDR3 size: 13 residues. CDR3: CASRKGGNYGYTF. The CDR3 coding sequence is TGTGCCAGCAGAAAAGGCGGCAACTATGGCTACACCTTC.

The V gene is TRBV30, the J gene TRBJ1-3; no clear D. Between the trimmed V and J ends, which lost 2 bases and 3 bases, there was a span of 20 bases. The CDR3 has 17 residues. Per germline, CDR1 GTSNPN and CDR2 SVGIG (reference sequence). This chain's CDR3 is CAWSPLAGDPFGNTIYF. CDR3 in DNA: TGTGCCTGGAGTCCCCTAGCGGGAGATCCCTTTGGAAACACCATATATTTT.

V and J are TRBV6-5 and TRBJ1-2, with D tentatively TRBD1 (5 bases). V gave up 5 bases and J gave up 8 bases, with 12 bases separating them. The CDR3 is 12 residues long. The germline V gene encodes CDR1 MNHEY and CDR2 SVGAGI. The CDR3 region has the DNA TGTGCCAGCAGTACAGGACAACTGGGCTACACCTTC. It specifies CASSTGQLGYTF.

The J gene is TRBJ1-6, the V gene TRBV2; possible D gene TRBD1, 5 bases. The germline gives CDR1 SNHLY, CDR2 FYNNEI. V was trimmed by 4 bases and J by 6 bases, leaving 13 bases between them. CDR3 length: 15 residues. CDR3 sequence: CASSVGPRGNSPLHF. The CDR3 nucleotides read TGTGCCAGCAGTGTAGGTCCAAGGGGTAATTCACCCCTCCACTTT.

This sequence joins TRBV28 and TRBJ2-7, with D uncertain. Deletions cut 2 bases from V and 3 bases from J, with 23 bases between. The CDR3 contains 18 residues. Germline loops: CDR1 MDHEN, CDR2 SYDVKM. For the CDR3, the DNA is TGTGCCAGCAGTTTACTAAGGCTGAAGGCCGCGGATAGCTACGAGCAGTACTTC. It encodes CASSLLRLKAADSYEQYF. The variable domain in full, with the rest retrieved from reference TRBV28 and TRBJ2-7, is DVKVTQSSRYLVKRTGEKVFLECVQDMDHENMFWYRQDPGLGLRLIYFSYDVKMKEKGDIPEGYSVSREKKERFSLILESASTNQTSMYLCASSLLRLKAADSYEQYFGPGTRLTVT.

This clone was observed once. The gene calls are TRBV30 and TRBJ2-3; D is possibly TRBD2 (6 bases). The CDR3 extends over 16 amino acids. Deletions cut 4 bases from V and 5 bases from J, with 22 bases between. Germline loops: CDR1 GTSNPN, CDR2 SVGIG (reference sequence). The chain's CDR3 is CAWTLRRRAEGDTQYF. The CDR3 region has the DNA TGTGCCTGGACCCTACGCCGGAGGGCCGAGGGAGATACGCAGTATTTT.

The chain combines TRBV28 with TRBJ2-5; 8 bases map to TRBD1. Germline V gene sequence: CDR1 MDHEN, CDR2 SYDVKM. Trimming removed 2 bases from V and 3 bases from J; junction bases left unmatched: 5. This CDR3 comprises 15 residues. The CDR3 DNA follows: TGTGCCAGCAGTTTACCGGACAGGGCTAAAGAGACCCAGTACTTC. Its translation: CASSLPDRAKETQYF.

This chain links TRBV5-6 with TRBJ2-6, with 9 bases matching TRBD2. The CDR3 sequence is 18 residues long. Trimming removed 1 base from V and 4 bases from J; junction bases left unmatched: 9. Germline V gives CDR1 SGHDT, CDR2 YYEEEE. The CDR3 bases are TGTGCCAGCAGCTTGAAGGCGGGAGGGCCGGTAGGGGCCAACGTCCTGACTTTC. This sequence encodes CASSLKAGGPVGANVLTF.

The sample holds a few counts of this clone. V usage is TRBV12-3 or TRBV12-4 and J usage is TRBJ1-1; perhaps TRBD1 as D (6 bases). The V and J ends lost 1 base and 11 bases respectively, with 14 bases between them. This CDR3 is built from 13 residues. The CDR3 bases are TGTGCCAGCAGTTTAGGGGAGGGGGTGCGGGCTTTCTTT. Its protein is CASSLGEGVRAFF.